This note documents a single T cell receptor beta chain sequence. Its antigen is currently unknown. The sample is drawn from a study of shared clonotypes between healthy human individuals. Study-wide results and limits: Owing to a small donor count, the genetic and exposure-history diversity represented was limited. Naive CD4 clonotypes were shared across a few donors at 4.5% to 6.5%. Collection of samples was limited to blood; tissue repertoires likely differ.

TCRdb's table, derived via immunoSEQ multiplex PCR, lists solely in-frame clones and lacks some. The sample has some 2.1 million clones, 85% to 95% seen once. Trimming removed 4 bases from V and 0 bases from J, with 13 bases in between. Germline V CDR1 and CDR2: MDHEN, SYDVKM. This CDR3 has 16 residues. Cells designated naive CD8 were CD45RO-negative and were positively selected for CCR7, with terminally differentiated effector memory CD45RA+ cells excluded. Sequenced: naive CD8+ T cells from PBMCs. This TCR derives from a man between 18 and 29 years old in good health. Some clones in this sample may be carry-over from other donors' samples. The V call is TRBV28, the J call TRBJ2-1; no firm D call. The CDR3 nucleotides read TGTGCCAGCAGTTCCGTGCCCTTGGGCTCCTACAATGAGCAGTTCTTC. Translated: CASSSVPLGSYNEQFF.